This T cell receptor beta chain was recorded in a study of cytomegalovirus exposure and HLA in healthy donors. Whole-study results and caveats: The authors confirmed in vitro that a few CMV-associated chains were specific for CMV antigens. Generally TCR sequences proved uncommon, though certain public TCRs appeared in numerous donors. Cytomegalovirus association was assigned to more than 150 TCR beta chains.

The CDR3 covers 12 residues. Germline V CDR1 and CDR2: SQVTM, ANQGSEA. The germline V and J ends were trimmed by 0 bases and 5 bases, with 7 bases remaining between them. About this clone: Its antigen is unidentified.

Using immunoSEQ multiplex PCR, the repertoire was profiled, and TCRdb retains in-frame clones only, with some absent. The table has 150,000 to 180,000 clones, just over 85% seen once. The sequence came from a human donor in good health. The chain recombines TRBV29-1 with TRBJ2-5, with D perhaps matching TRBD2 (6 bases). The sample consisted of PBMCs. CDR3 loop: CSVEEGRETQYF. The CDR3 DNA is TGCAGCGTTGAAGAGGGGAGGGAGACCCAGTACTTC.